The clone carrying this TCR beta chain was seen more than once but under ten times. Its antigen remains unidentified. Each cDNA molecule carried a unique molecular identifier. TCRdb re-analysed the 5' RACE reads in MiXCR, keeping a single row per CDR3 protein. The table has 60,000 to 75,000 distinct CDR3 sequences, more than 9.5% seen once. This CDR3 contains 13 residues. Trimming shortened V by 7 bases and J by 1 base, and 10 bases separated the two germline ends. Germline-derived CDR1 and CDR2 are SGHTA and FQGNSA. The sample is drawn from a study of early T cells in non-severe SARS-CoV-2 infection. Study as a whole: The chains were unpaired, and the sequenced material was bulk RNA from unsorted whole blood.

Study-wide findings and caveats: Using VDJdb, the matching emphasized anti-spike CD8 responses while missing private and CD4 specificities.

The receptor's source is an adult who was a healthcare worker with PCR-confirmed SARS-CoV-2 infection or an uninfected control (not recorded which). The sample consisted of whole blood, taken at baseline. The chain carries TRBV7-2 and TRBJ1-2; D uncertain. CDR3 residues: CASTLLVNYGYTF. As DNA, the CDR3 is TGTGCCAGCACCCTGCTCGTTAACTATGGCTACACCTTC.